Given below is one T cell receptor beta chain in context. The entry originates in a study of blood T cell repertoires in COVID-19. Study information: Spain, Italy and the United States supplied samples that represented acute and convalescent COVID-19. Sources were T cells, B-cell-depleted T cells, or PBMCs; the material itself was cDNA or gDNA.

The V and J ends lost 5 bases and 5 bases respectively, with 21 bases between them. From germline, CDR1 is LNHDA and CDR2 SQIVND (reference sequence). The CDR3 has 16 amino acids. Authors' analysis steps: The assay estimated nucleated cells by amplifying reference gene primers. The table came from immunoSEQ multiplex PCR; TCRdb's copy has only in-frame clones and leaves some out. Clone size and V and J calls were adopted from that table, with D and trimming inferred from the DNA. The profile covers about 370,000 clones, with around 91% appearing a single time and 6.5% to 7% taken by the ten largest. The chain carries TRBV19 and TRBJ1-2; D gene uncertain. This receptor was identified in a man younger than 30 with active or convalescent COVID-19. Sequenced input: peripheral blood. In nucleotides, the CDR3 is TGTGCCAGTAGTTCTTTCGAGGCCCCACCGGTATATGGCTACACCTTC. Protein sequence: CASSSFEAPPVYGYTF.